Reported below is one T cell receptor beta chain. Its antigen is unknown. Base qualities are not provided; no much larger clone lies one nucleotide away. TCRbeta CDR3 regions were amplified from genomic DNA using the immunoSEQ Assay, a bias-controlled multiplex PCR. The authors' pipeline ran thus. Nucleated cell counts per sample were estimated from amplification of reference gene primers within the assay. Sequence reads were collapsed and filtered to measure the absolute abundance of every unique TCRbeta CDR3 rearrangement. For each sample, productive Simpson clonality was calculated as the square root of Simpson's diversity index across productive rearrangements. Entries here come from immuneACCESS through TCRdb and include only in-frame sequences with V and J called. Some clones fail to appear in such tables; in the studies checked, an unresolved V gene covers under half of the shortfall, and the cause of the remainder is unknown. The V and J calls and clone size were taken over from that table, and D and trimming were inferred from the DNA. Present in this sample are roughly 290,000 clones, about 86% of which were seen just once. Together, the top ten hold around 14% of the sample.

At one collaborating source in Seattle, patients were enrolled during active infection and were followed longitudinally through the course of disease. The collaborating institutions used their own protocols to collect whole blood in K2EDTA tubes. Collaborator samples were shipped for TCRbeta analysis as frozen whole blood, isolated PBMCs, or DNA extracted from either sample type. The sample comes from a study of blood T cell repertoires in COVID-19 (dated by TCRdb to about 2020). The study in broad terms: Samples covering the acute and convalescent phases of COVID-19 were provided by collaborators in the United States, Italy and Spain. The material from the prospective study consisted of cDNA or gDNA derived from T cells, B-cell-depleted T cells, or PBMCs. Subjects who had been exposed to COVID-19, were actively infected with it, or had recovered from it provided the deeply sampled blood TCRbeta repertoires that made up the dataset. The repertoires were released in a freely available public database meant as a resource for research on the immune response to SARS-CoV-2. The samples were drawn from two sources: the first 160 participants of the ongoing ImmuneRACE study, and approximately 1,300 subjects contributed by 6 global collaborators. A de-identified subject ID, COVID-19 status, age in years and sex were almost always included in the sample metadata. Where available, HLA class I and class II types were taken from metadata supplied by the sample provider and were not determined by assay-based typing. Study-wide conclusions, independent of this receptor: The amount of clinical and demographic metadata varied by source and participant and was provided uncurated.

The sequenced material came from peripheral blood. This sequence originates from a person aged 70 to 85 with COVID-19, enrolled during active disease.

The base sequence is TGTGCCAGCAGGTTAAGGGAGGCCCCATGGACTAGCGGGAGCCAGGATCGAAATGAGCAGTTCTTC. Translated, this is CASRLREAPWTSGSQDRNEQFF. The rearranged segments are TRBV7-8 and TRBJ2-1; TRBD2 agrees with 13 junctional bases. The germline V and J ends show losses of 6 bases and 7 bases respectively, and no gene match explains 27 bases of the junction. Inclusive of the bounding cysteine and phenylalanine, the CDR3 is 22 residues long. The only DNA kept is the CDR3, 66 bases in frame from the first base. The germline V gene supplies CDR1 SGHVS and CDR2 FQNEAQ.